The 26 T cell receptor beta chains below come from one sample, sequenced in a study of beta chain features in type 1 diabetes. As every portion of the isolated RNA was reverse transcribed, the sequencing read expressed TCRB transcripts. Profiling relied on immunoSEQ multiplex PCR, and the TCRdb table lists in-frame clones only, not all of them. The sample holds under 800,000 clones, around 16% seen once. Sequencing was done on a sample of naive CD4+ T cells from blood. Receptors originate from a man younger than 35 in good health.

This clone has only a few counts. The CDR3 reads CASLRLAGTDTQYF. CDR3 in DNA: TGTGCCAGCTTGAGGCTAGCGGGCACAGATACGCAGTATTTT. The chain links TRBV13 to TRBJ2-3; 7 nucleotides align to TRBD2. V shed 8 bases and J 1 base; nucleotides not matched to a gene: 6. Per germline, CDR1 PRHDT and CDR2 FYEKMQ (reference sequence). This CDR3 comprises 14 residues.

This clone was seen more than once but under ten times. This chain joins TRBV5-1 and TRBJ2-6; TRBD1 matches 10 bases. Germline loops: CDR1 SGHRS, CDR2 YFSETQ. This CDR3 is built from 15 residues. Losses at the gene ends were 4 bases for V and 4 bases for J; bases not matched to a gene: 2. In DNA, the CDR3 is TGCGCCAGCAGCGACAGGGGGCTGGGGGCCAACGTCCTGACTTTC. It is translated as CASSDRGLGANVLTF.

In this sample, this clone turned up a few times. This rearrangement joins TRBV28 to TRBJ2-7; TRBD1 is a possible D gene (6 bases). Germline CDR1 and CDR2: MDHEN and SYDVKM. V lost 6 bases and J 2 bases, leaving 14 bases between the germline ends. CDR3 length: 14 residues. CDR3 DNA sequence: TGTGCCAGCAGGGCCGGACAGCTTACCTACGAGCAGTACTTC. Translation gives CASRAGQLTYEQYF. The entire variable domain, with the rest obtained from reference TRBV28 and TRBJ2-7, is as follows: DVKVTQSSRYLVKRTGEKVFLECVQDMDHENMFWYRQDPGLGLRLIYFSYDVKMKEKGDIPEGYSVSREKKERFSLILESASTNQTSMYLCASRAGQLTYEQYFGPGTRLTVT.

The chain employs TRBV30 and TRBJ2-7, with 10 bases matching TRBD1. CDR1 is GTSNPN and CDR2 is SVGIG in the germline V gene (reference sequence). CDR3 length equals 13 residues. Unmatched junction bases numbered 5, after V lost 6 bases and J lost 3 bases. CDR3: CACRQGANYEQYF. DNA of the CDR3: TGTGCCTGCCGACAGGGGGCTAACTACGAGCAGTACTTC.

The sample holds a few counts of this clone. The chain has TRBV6-1 and TRBJ2-1; 14 positions agree with TRBD2. The CDR3 sequence is 17 residues long. With V trimmed by 4 bases and J by 4 bases, 6 bases remained unmatched. CDR1 is MNHNS, CDR2 SASEGT, per germline. The CDR3 is CASSATSGGAGYNEQFF. The CDR3, as DNA: TGTGCCAGCAGTGCGACTAGCGGGGGGGCGGGTTACAATGAGCAGTTCTTC.

The chain recombines TRBV27 with TRBJ2-5; D is ambiguous. The V and J ends lost 2 bases and 6 bases respectively, with 10 bases between them. Germline V CDR1 and CDR2: MNHEY, SMNVEV (reference sequence). This CDR3 spans 13 amino acids. The CDR3: CASSLGYYQTQYF. CDR3 DNA: TGTGCCAGCAGTTTAGGTTACTACCAGACCCAGTACTTC.

This clone came up a few times. The rearrangement joins TRBV18 to TRBJ2-7; D may be TRBD1 (6 bases). V lost 2 bases and J lost 5, with 19 bases in between. Looked up from germline, CDR1 is KGHSH and CDR2 is LQKENI. The CDR3 loop spans 16 amino acids. In DNA form, the CDR3 reads TGTGCCAGCTCACCAGGGTCTCGACAGGTGAGAGACGAGCAGTACTTC. Amino acids: CASSPGSRQVRDEQYF.

This clone was observed a handful of times. The chain recombines TRBV9 with TRBJ1-1; D gene uncertain. V gave up 3 bases and J gave up 0 bases, with 9 bases separating them. The germline gives CDR1 SGDLS, CDR2 YYNGEE. This CDR3 region has 14 residues. CDR3 region: CASSGRILNTEAFF. Written as DNA, the CDR3 is TGTGCCAGCAGCGGACGAATTCTGAACACTGAAGCTTTCTTT.

The gene calls are TRBV5-6 and TRBJ2-3, with 12 bases fitting TRBD2. V lost 4 bases, J lost 1 base, and 1 base stayed unmatched. Germline assignment: CDR1 SGHDT and CDR2 YYEEEE. The CDR3 has 15 amino acids. The CDR3 DNA reads as TGTGCCAGCAGCCGACTAGCGGGGGGCACAGATACGCAGTATTTT. It is translated as CASSRLAGGTDTQYF. Full variable domain (missing parts from reference TRBV5-6 and TRBJ2-3): DAGVTQSPTHLIKTRGQQVTLRCSPKSGHDTVSWYQQALGQGPQFIFQYYEEEERQRGNFPDRFSGHQFPNYSSELNVNALLLGDSALYLCASSRLAGGTDTQYFGPGTRLTVL.

The rearrangement joins TRBV9 to TRBJ2-7; 7 bases agree with TRBD1. V shed 0 bases and J 3 bases; nucleotides not matched to a gene: 15. From germline, CDR1 is SGDLS and CDR2 YYNGEE. The CDR3 totals 18 residues. CDR3 protein: CASSVEISKGTEDYEQYF. For the CDR3, the DNA is TGTGCCAGCAGCGTAGAAATTTCCAAGGGGACAGAAGACTACGAGCAGTACTTC.

This chain links TRBV19 with TRBJ1-4; a possible D gene is TRBD1 (5 bases). The CDR3 consists of 17 residues. Looked up from germline, CDR1 is LNHDA and CDR2 is SQIVND (reference sequence). V was clipped by 7 bases and J by 0 bases, with 18 bases between them. CDR3 DNA: TGTGCCAGTACGGGAGCGGGACGATTGACAACTAATGAAAAACTGTTTTTT. Its protein is CASTGAGRLTTNEKLFF.

This clone has only a few counts. The rearrangement uses TRBV5-6 and TRBJ1-5, with TRBD1 as a possible D gene (6 bases). Trimming left V 1 base short and J 8 bases short, with 13 bases between. The CDR3 loop spans 14 amino acids. The germline V gene encodes CDR1 SGHDT and CDR2 YYEEEE. The CDR3 here is CASSLRQAMEPQHF. In DNA form, the CDR3 reads TGTGCCAGCAGCTTGCGACAGGCAATGGAGCCCCAGCATTTT.

The sample holds a few counts of this clone. At the DNA level, this CDR3 is encoded by other sequences in the same sample as well. J is TRBJ2-7 and V is TRBV20-1; TRBD1 is a possible D gene (5 bases). V lost 6 bases to trimming and J lost 4 bases, with 10 bases between them. This CDR3 spans 11 amino acids. Germline CDR1 and CDR2: DFQATT and SNEGSKA (reference sequence). CDR3 in DNA: TGCAGTGCCCCCCAGGGTTACGAGCAGTACTTC. Protein sequence: CSAPQGYEQYF.

The chain couples TRBV20-1 to TRBJ2-7, with D hard to call. The CDR3 is 11 residues long. The germline V and J ends were trimmed by 2 bases and 6 bases, with 8 bases remaining between them. Germline V gene data show CDR1 as DFQATT and CDR2 as SNEGSKA (reference sequence). The CDR3 DNA sequence: TGCAGTGCTAGATCGGGTCCCGAGCAGTACTTC. Translating gives CSARSGPEQYF.

This clone was seen only a few times. This sequence joins TRBV13 and TRBJ1-3; tentative D call: TRBD1 (6 bases). CDR1 is PRHDT and CDR2 is FYEKMQ in the germline V gene (reference sequence). CDR3 length: 17 residues. Trimming pared 1 base from V and 2 bases from J, leaving 15 bases between. This CDR3 reads CASSLDKTGRTGNTIYF. CDR3 DNA: TGTGCCAGCAGCTTAGATAAGACAGGAAGAACTGGAAACACCATATATTTT.

V usage is TRBV4-3 and J usage is TRBJ1-5; weak D call: TRBD1 (6 bases). The CDR3 length is 14 residues. Germline CDR1 is LGHNA and CDR2 is YSLEER. The V end was cut by 0 bases, the J end by 7 bases, with 10 bases between. The CDR3 coding sequence is TGCGCCAGCAGCCAAGACAGGGGTCGACAGCCCCAGCATTTT. Translating it yields CASSQDRGRQPQHF.

With regard to this clone: In the same sample, other DNA sequences code for this CDR3. This chain uses TRBV5-1 with TRBJ2-7; tentatively, D is TRBD2 (6 bases). The V gene's germline CDR1 is SGHRS and CDR2 YFSETQ. CDR3 length equals 14 residues. V was cut by 5 bases and J by 3 bases, with 15 bases left in between. The CDR3 here is CASRPGGNSYEQYF. CDR3 coding DNA: TGCGCCAGCAGGCCCGGAGGGAACAGCTACGAGCAGTACTTC.

CDR3 in amino acids: CASSLREDGGGKWPQHF. Here the CDR3 DNA reads TGTGCCAGCAGCTTAAGGGAGGACGGGGGCGGGAAATGGCCCCAGCATTTT. The gene calls are TRBV7-7 and TRBJ1-5; TRBD1 is a possible D gene (6 bases). This CDR3 contains 17 residues. Germline CDR1 is SSHAT and CDR2 is FNYEAQ (reference sequence). Trimming left V 2 bases short and J 9 bases short, with 23 bases between.

Only a few counts were recorded for this clone. Other DNA sequences of this sample code for an identical CDR3. The chain is built from TRBV18 and TRBJ1-1, with 8 positions matching TRBD1. Trimming cost V 3 bases and J 5 bases; bases outside gene matches: 2. The CDR3 extends over 13 amino acids. The germline V gene encodes CDR1 KGHSH and CDR2 LQKENI. CDR3 bases: TGTGCCAGCTCACCCACAGGGGGGACTGAAGCTTTCTTT. Protein: CASSPTGGTEAFF.

This chain links TRBV7-9 with TRBJ2-7; 10 bases align to TRBD2. The CDR3 spans 15 residues. Trimming at V came to 6 bases and at J to 1 base, leaving 6 bases not matched to a gene. The germline CDR1 and CDR2 sequences are SEHNR and FQNEAQ (reference sequence). The DNA for the CDR3 is TGTGCCAGCAGTTTGGTAGCGGGAGGTTCCTACGAGCAGTACTTC. This sequence encodes CASSLVAGGSYEQYF.

The chain couples TRBV11-2 to TRBJ2-1, with TRBD2 identical over 9 bases. Germline CDR1 reads SGHAT; CDR2 reads FQNNGV. V lost 1 base, J lost 5 bases, and 9 bases stayed unmatched. The CDR3 has 17 residues. The CDR3 DNA is TGTGCCAGCAGCTTAGTCCTGCGGGGGGGCGGGAACAATGAGCAGTTCTTC. Translated: CASSLVLRGGGNNEQFF.

J is TRBJ2-7 and V is TRBV15, with 7 bases identical to TRBD1. V was pared by 5 bases and J by 4 bases, with 8 bases of the junction left unmatched. The CDR3 spans 14 residues. Per the germline V gene, CDR1 is LNHNV and CDR2 is YYDKDF (reference sequence). The CDR3 DNA sequence: TGTGCCACCAGCGCTGTGGGGACAGCGTACGAGCAGTACTTC. It encodes CATSAVGTAYEQYF.

The sample holds a few counts of this clone. The chain couples TRBV28 to TRBJ2-3, with TRBD2 as a possible D gene (5 bases). This CDR3 contains 11 residues. The V and J ends lost 5 bases and 8 bases respectively, with 8 bases between them. The germline V gene encodes CDR1 MDHEN and CDR2 SYDVKM. The CDR3 nucleotides are TGTGCCAGCAGTATTGCGGGTACGCAGTATTTT. Residues: CASSIAGTQYF.

This clone was found a few times. This sample also contains other DNA sequences that code for the same CDR3. The chain uses TRBV5-4 and TRBJ2-5; D gene unclear. This CDR3 has 11 residues. V lost 0 bases, J lost 5 bases, and 2 bases lay in between. CDR1 is SGHNT and CDR2 is YYREEE in the germline V gene (reference sequence). CDR3 in amino acids: CASSLAETQYF. The CDR3 nucleotides read TGTGCCAGCAGCTTGGCGGAGACCCAGTACTTC.

This clone was counted between two and nine times. V is TRBV29-1 and J is TRBJ1-1; tentatively, D is TRBD1 (6 bases). There are 12 residues in the CDR3. Per the germline V gene, CDR1 is SQVTM and CDR2 is ANQGSEA. V was shortened by 7 bases and J by 5 bases, with 14 bases between the two germline ends. The CDR3 coding sequence is TGCAGCGCTGAGAGGGGGGGAACTGAAGCTTTCTTT. This gives the protein CSAERGGTEAFF. Filled out from reference TRBV29-1 and TRBJ1-1, the complete variable domain reads SAVISQKPSRDICQRGTSLTIQCQVDSQVTMMFWYRQQPGQSLTLIATANQGSEATYESGFVIDKFPISRPNLTFSTLTVSNMSPEDSSIYLCSAERGGTEAFFGQGTRLTVV.

This clone was observed a handful of times. This chain uses TRBV6-1 with TRBJ2-5, with D possibly being TRBD1 (5 bases). Trimming stripped 3 bases from V and 2 bases from J, with 7 bases between. The length of the CDR3 is 13 residues. CDR1 and CDR2 from the germline V gene are MNHNS and SASEGT. As DNA, the CDR3 is TGTGCCAGCAGTGAGAACAGGCAAGAGACCCAGTACTTC. Encoded protein: CASSENRQETQYF.